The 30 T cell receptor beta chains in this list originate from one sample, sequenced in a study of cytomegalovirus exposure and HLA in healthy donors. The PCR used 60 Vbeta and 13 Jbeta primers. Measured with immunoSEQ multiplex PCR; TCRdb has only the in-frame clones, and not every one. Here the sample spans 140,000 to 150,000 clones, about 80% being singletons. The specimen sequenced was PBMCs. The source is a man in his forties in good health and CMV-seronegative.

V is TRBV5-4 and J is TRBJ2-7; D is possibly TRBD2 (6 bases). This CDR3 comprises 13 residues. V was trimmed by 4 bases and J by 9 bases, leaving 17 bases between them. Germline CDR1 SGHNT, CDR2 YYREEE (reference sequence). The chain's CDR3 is CASSPGLDLGQYF. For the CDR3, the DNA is TGTGCCAGCAGCCCGGGACTGGACCTAGGGCAGTACTTC.

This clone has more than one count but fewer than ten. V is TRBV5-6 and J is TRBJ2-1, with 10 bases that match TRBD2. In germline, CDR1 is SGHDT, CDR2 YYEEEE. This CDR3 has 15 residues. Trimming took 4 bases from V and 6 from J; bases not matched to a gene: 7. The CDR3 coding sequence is TGTGCCAGCAGCCGCCTAGCGGGAGTTCGCAATGAGCAGTTCTTC. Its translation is CASSRLAGVRNEQFF.

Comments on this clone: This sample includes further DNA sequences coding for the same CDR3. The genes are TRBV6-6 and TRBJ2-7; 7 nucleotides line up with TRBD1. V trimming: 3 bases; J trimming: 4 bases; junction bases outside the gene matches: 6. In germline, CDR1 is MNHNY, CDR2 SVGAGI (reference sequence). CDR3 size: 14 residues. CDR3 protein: CASSYSGQIYEQYF. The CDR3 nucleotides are TGTGCCAGCAGTTATTCGGGACAGATTTACGAGCAGTACTTC.

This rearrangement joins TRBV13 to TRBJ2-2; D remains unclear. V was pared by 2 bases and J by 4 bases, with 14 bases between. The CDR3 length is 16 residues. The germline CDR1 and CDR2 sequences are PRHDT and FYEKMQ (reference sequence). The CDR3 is CASSLMRFGATGELFF. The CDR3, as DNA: TGTGCCAGCAGCTTAATGAGGTTTGGTGCCACCGGGGAGCTGTTTTTT.

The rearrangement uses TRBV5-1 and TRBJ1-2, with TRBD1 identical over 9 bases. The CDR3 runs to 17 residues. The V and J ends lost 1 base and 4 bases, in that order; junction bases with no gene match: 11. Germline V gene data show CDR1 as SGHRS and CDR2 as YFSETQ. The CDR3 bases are TGCGCCAGCAGCTTGAGGACAGGGGCGGAGGGAGGCTATGGCTACACCTTC. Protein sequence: CASSLRTGAEGGYGYTF.

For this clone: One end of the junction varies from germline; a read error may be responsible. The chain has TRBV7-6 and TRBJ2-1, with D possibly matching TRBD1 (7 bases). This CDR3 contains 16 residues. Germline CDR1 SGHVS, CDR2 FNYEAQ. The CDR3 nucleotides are TGTGCCAGCAGCCTAGCCGGAGGGGGCTTAGGTAATGAGCAGTTCTTC. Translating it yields CASSLAGGGLGNEQFF.

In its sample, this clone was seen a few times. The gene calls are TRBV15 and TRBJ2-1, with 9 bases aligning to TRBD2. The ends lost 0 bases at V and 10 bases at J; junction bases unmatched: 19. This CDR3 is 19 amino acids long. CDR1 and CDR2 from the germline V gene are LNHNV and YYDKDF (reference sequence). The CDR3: CATSRDKRLGAGGGKEQFF. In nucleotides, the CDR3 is TGTGCCACCAGCAGAGATAAGCGCCTTGGGGCGGGGGGGGGAAAGGAGCAGTTCTTC.

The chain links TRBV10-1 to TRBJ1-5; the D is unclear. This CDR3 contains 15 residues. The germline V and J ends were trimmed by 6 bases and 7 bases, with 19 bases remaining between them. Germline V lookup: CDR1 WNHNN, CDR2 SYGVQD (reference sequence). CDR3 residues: CASRTLGEKTQPQHF. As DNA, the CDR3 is TGCGCCAGCAGGACCCTTGGGGAGAAGACGCAGCCCCAGCATTTT.

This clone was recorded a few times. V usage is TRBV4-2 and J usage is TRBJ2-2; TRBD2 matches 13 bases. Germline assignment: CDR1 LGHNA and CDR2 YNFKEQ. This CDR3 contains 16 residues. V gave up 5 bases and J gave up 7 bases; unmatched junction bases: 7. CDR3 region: CASSLGLAGENGELFF. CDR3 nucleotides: TGTGCCAGCAGCTTAGGACTAGCGGGGGAAAACGGGGAGCTGTTTTTT.

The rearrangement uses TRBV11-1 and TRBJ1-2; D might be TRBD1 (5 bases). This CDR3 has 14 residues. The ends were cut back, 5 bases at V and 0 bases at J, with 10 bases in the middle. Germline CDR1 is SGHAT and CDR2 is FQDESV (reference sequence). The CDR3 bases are TGTGCCAGCAGCAAAACCAGGGCTAACTATGGCTACACCTTC. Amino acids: CASSKTRANYGYTF.

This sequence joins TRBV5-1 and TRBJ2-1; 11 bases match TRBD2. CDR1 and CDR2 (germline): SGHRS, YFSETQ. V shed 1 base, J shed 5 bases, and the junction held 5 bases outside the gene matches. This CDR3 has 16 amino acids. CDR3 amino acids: CASSLPTSGTDNEQFF. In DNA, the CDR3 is TGCGCCAGCAGCTTGCCGACTAGCGGGACCGACAATGAGCAGTTCTTC.

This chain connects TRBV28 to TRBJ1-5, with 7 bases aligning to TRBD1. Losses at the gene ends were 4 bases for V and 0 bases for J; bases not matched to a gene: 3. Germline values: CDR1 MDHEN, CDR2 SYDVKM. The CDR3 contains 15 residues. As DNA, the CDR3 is TGTGCCAGCAGTTCGGACAGGTATAGCAATCAGCCCCAGCATTTT. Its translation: CASSSDRYSNQPQHF.

DNA for the CDR3: TGTGCCATCAGTGTAAAGGCGGGAGGGGGTACGAGGAATGAGCAGTTCTTC. Translating it yields CAISVKAGGGTRNEQFF. The J gene is TRBJ2-1, the V gene TRBV10-3; 9 bases are a match to TRBD2. The CDR3 is 17 residues long. Germline values: CDR1 ENHRY, CDR2 SYGVKD. Trimming removed 4 bases from V and 7 bases from J; junction bases left unmatched: 14.

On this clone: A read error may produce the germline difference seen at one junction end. The CDR3 DNA sequence: TGTTCCAGCAGCCGGTATTCGAACACTGAAGCTTTCTTT. Translated: CSSSRYSNTEAFF. The chain couples TRBV7-9 to TRBJ1-1; D remains ambiguous. The length of the CDR3 is 13 residues. From germline, CDR1 is SEHNR and CDR2 FQNEAQ (reference sequence).

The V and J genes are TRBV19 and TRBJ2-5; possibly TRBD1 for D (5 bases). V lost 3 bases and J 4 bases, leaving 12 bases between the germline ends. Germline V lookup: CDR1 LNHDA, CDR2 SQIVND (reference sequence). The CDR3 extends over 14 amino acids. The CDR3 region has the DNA TGTGCCAGTAGTATGACTCTGGACATAGAGACCCAGTACTTC. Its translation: CASSMTLDIETQYF.

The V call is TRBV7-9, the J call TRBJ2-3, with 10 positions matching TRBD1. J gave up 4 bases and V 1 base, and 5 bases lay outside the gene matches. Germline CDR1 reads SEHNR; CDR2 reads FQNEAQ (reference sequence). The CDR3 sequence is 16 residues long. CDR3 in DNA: TGTGCCAGCAGCTTAGGGGACAGGGGAGGGTCAGATACGCAGTATTTT. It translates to CASSLGDRGGSDTQYF.

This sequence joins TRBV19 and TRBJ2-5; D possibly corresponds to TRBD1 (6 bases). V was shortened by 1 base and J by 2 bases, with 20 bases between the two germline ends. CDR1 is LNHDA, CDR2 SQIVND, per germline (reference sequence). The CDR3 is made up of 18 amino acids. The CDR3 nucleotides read TGTGCCAGTAGTATAGTCCTCGAGAGGACAGAGAAACAAGAGACCCAGTACTTC. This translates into CASSIVLERTEKQETQYF.

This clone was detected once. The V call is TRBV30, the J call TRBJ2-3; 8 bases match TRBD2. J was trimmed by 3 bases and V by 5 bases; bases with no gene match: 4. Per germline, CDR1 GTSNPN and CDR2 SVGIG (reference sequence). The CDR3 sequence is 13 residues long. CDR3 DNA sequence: TGTGCCTGGGGGACTAGACGGACAGATACGCAGTATTTT. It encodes CAWGTRRTDTQYF.

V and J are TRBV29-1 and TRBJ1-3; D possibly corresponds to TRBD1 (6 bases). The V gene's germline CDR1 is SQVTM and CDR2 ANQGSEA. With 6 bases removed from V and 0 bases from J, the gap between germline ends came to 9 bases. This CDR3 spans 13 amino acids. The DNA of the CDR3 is TGCAGCGTCGGGACAACCTCTGGAAACACCATATATTTT. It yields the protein CSVGTTSGNTIYF.

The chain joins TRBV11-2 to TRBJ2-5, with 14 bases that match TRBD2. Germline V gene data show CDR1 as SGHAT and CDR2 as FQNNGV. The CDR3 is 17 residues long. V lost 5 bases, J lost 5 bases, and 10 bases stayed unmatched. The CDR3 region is CASSLRLAGGPRETQYF. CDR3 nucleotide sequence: TGTGCCAGCAGCCTCCGACTAGCGGGGGGGCCGAGGGAGACCCAGTACTTC.

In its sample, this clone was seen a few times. This CDR3 reads CASSLGQGQNYNEQFF. CDR3 DNA: TGTGCCAGCAGCTTAGGCCAGGGACAGAACTACAATGAGCAGTTCTTC. J is TRBJ2-1 and V is TRBV7-6; 7 bases agree with TRBD1. V gave up 1 base and J gave up 3 bases; unmatched junction bases: 6. The germline V gene has CDR1 SGHVS and CDR2 FNYEAQ. The CDR3 loop spans 16 amino acids.

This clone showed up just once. CDR3 DNA: TGTGCCAGTACCCCCCAGGGGCGCGCCTATGGCTACACCTTC. The encoded protein is CASTPQGRAYGYTF. The chain has TRBV19 and TRBJ1-2; perhaps TRBD1 as D (6 bases). Trimming stripped 7 bases from V and 4 bases from J, with 16 bases between. The CDR3 is 14 amino acids. Germline V gene sequence: CDR1 LNHDA, CDR2 SQIVND (reference sequence).

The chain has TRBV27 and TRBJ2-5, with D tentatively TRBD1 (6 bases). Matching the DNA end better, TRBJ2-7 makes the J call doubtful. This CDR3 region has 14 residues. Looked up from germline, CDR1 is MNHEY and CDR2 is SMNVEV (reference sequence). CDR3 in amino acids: CASSGTSTSYEQYF. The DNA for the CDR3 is TGTGCCAGCTCCGGGACATCCACCTCCTACGAGCAGTACTTC.

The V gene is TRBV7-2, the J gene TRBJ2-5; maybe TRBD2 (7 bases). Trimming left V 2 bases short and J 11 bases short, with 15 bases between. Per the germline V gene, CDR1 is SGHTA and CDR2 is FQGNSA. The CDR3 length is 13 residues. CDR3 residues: CASSLSEGGEQYF. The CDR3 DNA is TGTGCCAGCAGCTTATCAGAAGGGGGGGAGCAGTACTTC.

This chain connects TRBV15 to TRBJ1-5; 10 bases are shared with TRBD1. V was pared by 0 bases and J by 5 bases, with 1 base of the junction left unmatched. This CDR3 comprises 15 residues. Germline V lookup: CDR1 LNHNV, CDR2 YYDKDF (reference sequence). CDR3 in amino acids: CATSREGTGDQPQHF. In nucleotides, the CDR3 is TGTGCCACCAGCAGAGAGGGGACAGGGGATCAGCCCCAGCATTTT.

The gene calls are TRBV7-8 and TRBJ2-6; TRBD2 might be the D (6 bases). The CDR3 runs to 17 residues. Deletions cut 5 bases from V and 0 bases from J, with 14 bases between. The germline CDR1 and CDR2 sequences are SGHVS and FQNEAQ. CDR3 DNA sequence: TGTGCCAGCAGCCCCAGGAGGGATAGCTCTGGGGCCAACGTCCTGACTTTC. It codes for CASSPRRDSSGANVLTF.

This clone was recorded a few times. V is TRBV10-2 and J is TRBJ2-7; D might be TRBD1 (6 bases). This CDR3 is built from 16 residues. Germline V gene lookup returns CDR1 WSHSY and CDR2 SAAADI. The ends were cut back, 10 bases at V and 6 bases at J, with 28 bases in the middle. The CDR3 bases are TGCGCCACCAGGGCCGGCCCCCAGGGGAGATTAAGCGAGCAGTACTTC. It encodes CATRAGPQGRLSEQYF.

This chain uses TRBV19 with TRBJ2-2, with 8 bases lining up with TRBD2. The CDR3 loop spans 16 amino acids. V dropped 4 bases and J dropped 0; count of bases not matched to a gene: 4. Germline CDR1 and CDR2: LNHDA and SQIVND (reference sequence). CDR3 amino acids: CASSSSGRANTGELFF. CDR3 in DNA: TGTGCCAGTAGTAGCAGCGGGAGAGCGAACACCGGGGAGCTGTTTTTT.

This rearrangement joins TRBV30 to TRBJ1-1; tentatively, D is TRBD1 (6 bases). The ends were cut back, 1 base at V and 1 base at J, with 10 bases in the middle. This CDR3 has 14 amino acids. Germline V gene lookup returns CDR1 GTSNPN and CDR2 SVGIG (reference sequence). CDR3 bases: TGTGCCTGGAGTGGGGGGGGCGGGAACACTGAAGCTTTCTTT. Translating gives CAWSGGGGNTEAFF.

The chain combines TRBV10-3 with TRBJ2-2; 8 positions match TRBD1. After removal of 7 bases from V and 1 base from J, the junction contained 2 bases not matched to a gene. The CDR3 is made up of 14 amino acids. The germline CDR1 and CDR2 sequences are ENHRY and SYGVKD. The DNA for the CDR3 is TGTGCCATCAAAGGGACAGGGAACACCGGGGAGCTGTTTTTT. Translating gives CAIKGTGNTGELFF.